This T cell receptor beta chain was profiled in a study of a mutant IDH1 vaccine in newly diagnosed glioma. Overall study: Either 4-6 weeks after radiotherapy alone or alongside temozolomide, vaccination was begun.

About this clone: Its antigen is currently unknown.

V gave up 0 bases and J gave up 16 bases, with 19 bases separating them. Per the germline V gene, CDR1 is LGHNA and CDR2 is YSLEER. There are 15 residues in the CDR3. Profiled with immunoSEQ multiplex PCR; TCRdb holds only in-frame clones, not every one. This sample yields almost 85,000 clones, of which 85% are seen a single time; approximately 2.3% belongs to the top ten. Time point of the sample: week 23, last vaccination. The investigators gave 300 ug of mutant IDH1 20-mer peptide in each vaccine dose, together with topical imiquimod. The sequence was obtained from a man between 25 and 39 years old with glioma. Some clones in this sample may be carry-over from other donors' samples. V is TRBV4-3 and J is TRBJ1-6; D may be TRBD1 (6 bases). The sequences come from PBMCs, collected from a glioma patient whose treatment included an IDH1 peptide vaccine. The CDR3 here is CASSQDFRGHGKLHF. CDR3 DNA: TGCGCCAGCAGCCAAGATTTTAGGGGACATGGAAAACTCCACTTT.